These 32 T cell receptor beta chains were all obtained from the same sample, sequenced in a study of shared clonotypes between healthy human individuals. This table comes from immunoSEQ multiplex PCR, and its TCRdb copy is limited to in-frame clones, with some not included. The repertoire holds around 700,000 clones, with approximately 90% as singletons. CD45RO-negative, CCR7-selected cells formed the naive CD8 fraction, which excluded terminally differentiated effector memory CD45RA+ cells. The sequenced sample consisted of naive CD8+ T cells sorted from blood. These receptors were collected from a man aged 25 to 40 in good health.

This chain uses TRBV7-9 with TRBJ2-7; TRBD2 agrees at 7 bases. The CDR3 length is 15 residues. Looked up from germline, CDR1 is SEHNR and CDR2 is FQNEAQ (reference sequence). V was pared by 1 base and J by 1 base, with 4 bases of the junction left unmatched. The CDR3 nucleotides read TGTGCCAGCAGCTTAGATCGCGGGAGATCCTACGAGCAGTACTTC. It translates to CASSLDRGRSYEQYF.

The rearrangement joins TRBV19 to TRBJ2-2, with 10 positions matching TRBD2. The V segment lost 8 bases and the J segment 3 bases; nucleotides outside the gene matches: 24. Germline loops: CDR1 LNHDA, CDR2 SQIVND (reference sequence). The CDR3 totals 21 residues. In DNA, the CDR3 is TGTGCCAGTGGGCGGACTAGGGCCCAACTAGCGGGAACTCTTTACACCGGGGAGCTGTTTTTT. Its protein product is CASGRTRAQLAGTLYTGELFF.

The rearrangement joins TRBV23-1 to TRBJ2-5; a possible D gene is TRBD1 (5 bases). TRBV23-1 is annotated as an ORF whose role is uncertain. V lost 7 bases and J lost 0, with 15 bases in between. The CDR3 extends over 15 amino acids. CDR3 coding DNA: TGCGCCAGCACGGATCAGACAGAGTACCAAGAGACCCAGTACTTC. It specifies CASTDQTEYQETQYF.

Concerning this clone: This same CDR3 is encoded by further DNA sequences in the sample. V gene TRBV27 combines with J gene TRBJ2-1; TRBD2 aligns across 7 bases. The CDR3 contains 15 residues. Trimming at V came to 3 bases and at J to 0 bases, leaving 2 bases not matched to a gene. CDR1 is MNHEY and CDR2 is SMNVEV in the germline V gene (reference sequence). CDR3 residues: CASSFGGSSYNEQFF. The CDR3 nucleotides read TGTGCCAGCAGTTTCGGGGGGAGCTCCTACAATGAGCAGTTCTTC.

The chain links TRBV27 to TRBJ2-7; D is unresolved. Trimming cost V 1 base and J 0 bases, with 10 bases left between them. The CDR3 is 15 residues long. CDR1 is MNHEY, CDR2 SMNVEV, per germline (reference sequence). The CDR3 bases are TGTGCCAGCAGTTTATTAAGAGCCCGCTCCTACGAGCAGTACTTC. It specifies CASSLLRARSYEQYF.

This chain uses TRBV11-2 with TRBJ2-3; D gene unclear. V lost 4 bases, J lost 7 bases, and 9 bases lay in between. Germline CDR1 reads SGHAT; CDR2 reads FQNNGV. The CDR3 contains 12 residues. The CDR3 reads CASSSLENTQYF. The DNA of the CDR3 is TGTGCCAGCAGCTCCCTAGAGAATACGCAGTATTTT.

The chain employs TRBV6-5 and TRBJ2-1; 9 nucleotides match TRBD1. The CDR3 is 12 residues long. CDR1 is MNHEY and CDR2 is SVGAGI in the germline V gene. The ends lost 5 bases at V and 16 bases at J; junction bases unmatched: 9. The CDR3 loop is CASSAGGDRAFF. The CDR3 DNA sequence: TGTGCCAGCAGTGCTGGGGGGGACAGGGCCTTCTTC.

The rearrangement uses TRBV4-2 and TRBJ1-1; D ambiguous. CDR1 and CDR2 from the germline V gene are LGHNA and YNFKEQ. V gave up 0 bases and J gave up 0 bases, with 11 bases separating them. The CDR3 consists of 16 residues. The CDR3 reads CASSQDTPRMNTEAFF. CDR3 in DNA: TGTGCCAGCAGCCAAGATACCCCCCGAATGAACACTGAAGCTTTCTTT.

The chain recombines TRBV7-9 with TRBJ2-5; 8 nucleotides agree with TRBD2. Germline-derived CDR1 and CDR2 are SEHNR and FQNEAQ (reference sequence). V trimming: 5 bases; J trimming: 2 bases; junction bases outside the gene matches: 7. This CDR3 contains 15 residues. The CDR3: CASSHPGTSQETQYF. CDR3 bases: TGTGCCAGCAGCCACCCCGGGACTAGTCAAGAGACCCAGTACTTC.

The chain recombines TRBV7-9 with TRBJ2-2, with a tentative D call TRBD2 (6 bases). The germline CDR1 and CDR2 sequences are SEHNR and FQNEAQ (reference sequence). Deletions cut 3 bases from V and 3 bases from J, with 11 bases between. CDR3 length: 15 residues. The DNA for the CDR3 is TGTGCCAGCAGCTTGGGGGGAGCCCACACCGGGGAGCTGTTTTTT. This gives the protein CASSLGGAHTGELFF.

The genes are TRBV6-1 and TRBJ2-1, with D perhaps TRBD1 or TRBD2 (5 bases each). V lost 7 bases, J lost 3 bases, and 10 bases lay in between. The CDR3 spans 13 residues. Germline lookup yields CDR1 MNHNS and CDR2 SASEGT. The CDR3 bases are TGTGCCAGCAACCGGGGCCACTACAATGAGCAGTTCTTC. Its protein product is CASNRGHYNEQFF.

J is TRBJ2-7 and V is TRBV6-5, with D unresolved. V was trimmed by 6 bases and J by 7 bases, leaving 22 bases between them. Germline loops: CDR1 MNHEY, CDR2 SVGAGI. CDR3 length: 15 amino acids. This chain's CDR3 is CASSKFSTYAREQYF. CDR3 nucleotide sequence: TGTGCCAGCAGCAAATTCTCGACCTACGCACGGGAGCAGTACTTC.

The chain couples TRBV5-6 to TRBJ2-7; D is unclear. Germline CDR1 is SGHDT and CDR2 is YYEEEE. The ends were cut back, 0 bases at V and 2 bases at J, with 9 bases in the middle. CDR3 length equals 14 residues. CDR3 sequence reads: CASSLAVEAYEQYF. CDR3 nucleotide sequence: TGTGCCAGCAGCTTGGCCGTGGAAGCCTACGAGCAGTACTTC. The full variable domain, its missing parts supplied by reference TRBV5-6 and TRBJ2-7, is DAGVTQSPTHLIKTRGQQVTLRCSPKSGHDTVSWYQQALGQGPQFIFQYYEEEERQRGNFPDRFSGHQFPNYSSELNVNALLLGDSALYLCASSLAVEAYEQYFGPGTRLTVT.

The V and J genes are TRBV7-2 and TRBJ2-7; unclear D gene. There are 15 residues in the CDR3. Germline V gives CDR1 SGHTA, CDR2 FQGNSA. The ends were cut back, 1 base at V and 2 bases at J, with 12 bases in the middle. CDR3 sequence: CASSLGVPATYEQYF. CDR3 in DNA: TGTGCCAGCAGCTTAGGGGTTCCCGCGACCTACGAGCAGTACTTC.

The chain uses TRBV5-1 and TRBJ1-1; D not certain. The germline gives CDR1 SGHRS, CDR2 YFSETQ. The CDR3 runs to 15 residues. The V end lost 0 bases, the J end lost 2 bases, and 11 bases lay between the germline ends. Here the CDR3 reads CASSLAGPSNTEAFF. In DNA form, the CDR3 reads TGCGCCAGCAGCTTGGCCGGTCCTTCCAACACTGAAGCTTTCTTT. Combining the CDR3 with reference TRBV5-1 and TRBJ1-1 gives the whole variable domain KAGVTQTPRYLIKTRGQQVTLSCSPISGHRSVSWYQQTPGQGLQFLFEYFSETQRNKGNFPGRFSGRQFSNSRSEMNVSTLELGDSALYLCASSLAGPSNTEAFFGQGTRLTVV.

The chain links TRBV29-1 to TRBJ1-2; unclear D gene. Deletions cut 0 bases from V and 0 bases from J, with 8 bases between. This CDR3 has 14 residues. The germline gives CDR1 SQVTM, CDR2 ANQGSEA. CDR3 loop: CSVEDLPANYGYTF. CDR3 coding DNA: TGCAGCGTTGAAGATCTCCCGGCTAACTATGGCTACACCTTC.

This rearrangement joins TRBV19 to TRBJ2-7; D is perhaps TRBD1 (6 bases). The germline CDR1 and CDR2 sequences are LNHDA and SQIVND (reference sequence). The CDR3 runs to 12 residues. V gave up 6 bases and J gave up 5 bases, with 11 bases separating them. CDR3 sequence (DNA): TGTGCCAGTAGCGACCAGGGGAACGAGCAGTACTTC. Its protein product is CASSDQGNEQYF.

The rearrangement uses TRBV28 and TRBJ2-5; D gene unclear. The CDR3 totals 14 residues. Per the germline V gene, CDR1 is MDHEN and CDR2 is SYDVKM. V was pared by 1 base and J by 5 bases, with 11 bases between. This chain's CDR3 is CASSLYAALETQYF. CDR3 nucleotide sequence: TGTGCCAGCAGTTTATATGCCGCGCTTGAGACCCAGTACTTC. Supplemented by reference TRBV28 and TRBJ2-5, the full variable domain reads DVKVTQSSRYLVKRTGEKVFLECVQDMDHENMFWYRQDPGLGLRLIYFSYDVKMKEKGDIPEGYSVSREKKERFSLILESASTNQTSMYLCASSLYAALETQYFGPGTRLLVL.

The chain combines TRBV28 with TRBJ2-1, with TRBD1 matching over 9 bases. This CDR3 comprises 16 residues. Germline CDR1 MDHEN, CDR2 SYDVKM. The V and J ends lost 6 bases and 12 bases, in that order; junction bases with no gene match: 18. The CDR3 spells CASSNHARDRVRRQFF. DNA for the CDR3: TGTGCCAGCAGCAACCACGCGCGGGACAGGGTACGAAGGCAGTTCTTC. Looking up the rest from reference TRBV28 and TRBJ2-1 gives the full variable domain: DVKVTQSSRYLVKRTGEKVFLECVQDMDHENMFWYRQDPGLGLRLIYFSYDVKMKEKGDIPEGYSVSREKKERFSLILESASTNQTSMYLCASSNHARDRVRRQFFGPGTRLTVL.

J is TRBJ1-1 and V is TRBV15; D gene unclear. V lost 5 bases and J lost 0, with 13 bases in between. Germline values: CDR1 LNHNV, CDR2 YYDKDF (reference sequence). The CDR3 loop spans 15 amino acids. Here the CDR3 DNA reads TGTGCCACCAGCTCCCACAGATTGATGAACACTGAAGCTTTCTTT. Its protein product is CATSSHRLMNTEAFF.

The chain combines TRBV10-3 with TRBJ2-7, with 7 bases fitting TRBD1. Trimming took 1 base from V and 2 from J; bases not matched to a gene: 2. Germline V gene data show CDR1 as ENHRY and CDR2 as SYGVKD. The CDR3 runs 14 residues. The CDR3, as DNA: TGTGCCATCAGTGAGTTGGGACAGACCTACGAGCAGTACTTC. Its translation: CAISELGQTYEQYF.

V is TRBV7-2 and J is TRBJ2-5; D call uncertain. V was cut by 2 bases and J by 3 bases, with 13 bases left in between. CDR3 length equals 15 residues. CDR1 and CDR2 from the germline V gene are SGHTA and FQGNSA. DNA for the CDR3: TGTGCCAGCAGCTTACGCGGTTACCGTAAAGAGACCCAGTACTTC. Residues: CASSLRGYRKETQYF. Full variable domain (rest looked up from reference TRBV7-2 and TRBJ2-5): GAGVSQSPSNKVTEKGKDVELRCDPISGHTALYWYRQSLGQGLEFLIYFQGNSAPDKSGLPSDRFSAERTGGSVSTLTIQRTQQEDSAVYLCASSLRGYRKETQYFGPGTRLLVL.

This clone was counted once. This chain joins TRBV28 and TRBJ2-7; tentatively, D is TRBD2 (5 bases). There are 15 residues in the CDR3. Germline-derived CDR1 and CDR2 are MDHEN and SYDVKM. V lost 5 bases and J lost 0, with 14 bases in between. The CDR3 sequence is CASSPTGSYSYEQYF. The DNA of the CDR3 is TGTGCCAGCAGTCCCACGGGGAGTTACTCCTACGAGCAGTACTTC.

This sequence joins TRBV7-6 and TRBJ2-7; TRBD1 agrees at 8 bases. There are 14 residues in the CDR3. CDR1 and CDR2 from the germline V gene are SGHVS and FNYEAQ. J lost 4 bases, V lost 4 bases, and 6 bases had no gene match. The CDR3 DNA follows: TGTGCCAGCAGCTCGGACAGGGACGGATACGAGCAGTACTTC. This gives the protein CASSSDRDGYEQYF.

The CDR3 reads CASSQSLGGGYEQYF. The CDR3, as DNA: TGCGCCAGCAGCCAATCCCTAGGGGGAGGTTACGAGCAGTACTTC. This chain connects TRBV4-3 to TRBJ2-7; the D gene could be TRBD1 or TRBD2 (6 bases each). Germline V gene sequence: CDR1 LGHNA, CDR2 YSLEER. The CDR3 runs 15 residues. Trimming cost V 2 bases and J 4 bases, with 15 bases left between them.

Concerning this clone itself: One end of the junction is discordant with germline, which a read error may explain. The same CDR3 is also encoded by other DNA sequences in this sample. The J gene is TRBJ2-7, the V gene TRBV29-1; the match to TRBD1 covers 9 bases. The germline V gene encodes CDR1 SQVTM and CDR2 ANQGSEA. The CDR3 totals 14 residues. Here the CDR3 DNA reads TGCAGCGTAGAAGGGACAGGGAGCATCTACGAGCAGTACTTC. It yields the protein CSVEGTGSIYEQYF.

The chain carries TRBV28 and TRBJ2-2; D gene ambiguous. The CDR3 length is 13 residues. The V end was cut by 3 bases, the J end by 3 bases, with 5 bases between. Per the germline V gene, CDR1 is MDHEN and CDR2 is SYDVKM. The CDR3 sequence: CASSFGHTGELFF. CDR3 DNA: TGTGCCAGCAGTTTCGGACACACCGGGGAGCTGTTTTTT.

This chain uses TRBV10-3 with TRBJ2-1; 9 bases align to TRBD2. The V segment lost 0 bases and the J segment 4 bases; nucleotides outside the gene matches: 7. CDR1 ENHRY and CDR2 SYGVKD come from the germline V gene. The CDR3 extends over 17 amino acids. CDR3 loop: CAISESVAGVAYNEQFF. CDR3 nucleotides: TGTGCCATCAGTGAGTCTGTAGCGGGAGTGGCGTACAATGAGCAGTTCTTC.

The chain joins TRBV7-2 to TRBJ2-1; D possibly corresponds to TRBD2 (6 bases). V gave up 5 bases and J gave up 10 bases, with 18 bases separating them. The germline CDR1 and CDR2 sequences are SGHTA and FQGNSA. The CDR3 totals 14 residues. The CDR3 reads CASSPGLLPLEQFF. CDR3 nucleotide sequence: TGTGCCAGCAGCCCGGGACTTCTCCCTTTGGAGCAGTTCTTC.

V is TRBV28 and J is TRBJ2-2; possible D gene TRBD2, 6 bases. This CDR3 has 13 residues. Looked up from germline, CDR1 is MDHEN and CDR2 is SYDVKM. V was cut by 3 bases and J by 6 bases, with 8 bases left in between. CDR3: CASSFPGAGELFF. CDR3 nucleotides: TGTGCCAGCAGTTTCCCGGGGGCCGGGGAGCTGTTTTTT. Looking up the rest from reference TRBV28 and TRBJ2-2 gives the full variable domain: DVKVTQSSRYLVKRTGEKVFLECVQDMDHENMFWYRQDPGLGLRLIYFSYDVKMKEKGDIPEGYSVSREKKERFSLILESASTNQTSMYLCASSFPGAGELFFGEGSRLTVL.

The chain employs TRBV28 and TRBJ1-5; 11 bases are shared with TRBD1. The CDR3 runs to 17 residues. In germline, CDR1 is MDHEN, CDR2 SYDVKM. Losses at the gene ends were 2 bases for V and 6 bases for J; bases not matched to a gene: 9. CDR3 in DNA: TGTGCCAGCAGTTTAGGAGGGGACAGGGGGTTTGTTCAGCCCCAGCATTTT. Amino acid sequence: CASSLGGDRGFVQPQHF.

V gene TRBV7-2 combines with J gene TRBJ2-2; no clear D. Germline V lookup: CDR1 SGHTA, CDR2 FQGNSA. V lost 3 bases and J lost 7, with 6 bases in between. The CDR3 is made up of 12 amino acids. The CDR3 DNA reads as TGTGCCAGCAGCTTCATGGGCGGGGAGCTGTTTTTT. Protein product: CASSFMGGELFF. Looking up the rest from reference TRBV7-2 and TRBJ2-2 gives the full variable domain: GAGVSQSPSNKVTEKGKDVELRCDPISGHTALYWYRQSLGQGLEFLIYFQGNSAPDKSGLPSDRFSAERTGGSVSTLTIQRTQQEDSAVYLCASSFMGGELFFGEGSRLTVL.